These 16 T cell receptor beta chains came from one sample sequenced in a study of Ad26.COV2.S vaccination and SARS-CoV-2 variants. Treatment here: over 15 received Ad26.COV2.S at low or high dose, single or two shots; about five received placebo; per-sample allocation not given. Vaccine and placebo recipients were sampled on day 63 after the first injection. Clones were read by immunoSEQ multiplex PCR, and TCRdb kept only the in-frame ones, dropping some. The sample yields over 250,000 clones, around 87% seen once. Material: peripheral blood, obtained in a trial of Ad26.COV2.S vaccine versus placebo. The receptors shown here come from a person between 18 and 60 years old who received the Ad26.COV2.S COVID-19 vaccine or a placebo.

The chain couples TRBV5-1 to TRBJ1-1; D is unclear. Trimming left V 0 bases short and J 5 bases short, with 17 bases between. Germline CDR1 SGHRS, CDR2 YFSETQ. The CDR3 consists of 16 residues. In DNA form, the CDR3 reads TGCGCCAGCAGCTTGGAGAGGGTGGGAAAGATGACTGAAGCTTTCTTT. This gives the protein CASSLERVGKMTEAFF.

This sequence joins TRBV18 and TRBJ2-6; 9 bases fit TRBD1. Trimming removed 5 bases from V and 0 bases from J; junction bases left unmatched: 8. The length of the CDR3 is 18 residues. Germline V gene data show CDR1 as KGHSH and CDR2 as LQKENI. CDR3 coding DNA: TGTGCCAGCTCATTCCGGGACAGGGTTTCCTCTGGGGCCAACGTCCTGACTTTC. Encoded protein: CASSFRDRVSSGANVLTF.

The CDR3 protein is CSVEDPGMDTEAFF. CDR3 in DNA: TGCAGCGTTGAAGACCCGGGAATGGACACTGAAGCTTTCTTT. The chain employs TRBV29-1 and TRBJ1-1; unclear D gene. Germline V lookup: CDR1 SQVTM, CDR2 ANQGSEA. This CDR3 has 14 amino acids. V lost 0 bases and J 3 bases, leaving 11 bases between the germline ends.

The chain has TRBV27 and TRBJ1-1; TRBD1 might be the D (5 bases). V dropped 1 base and J dropped 1 base, with 10 bases sitting between them. The CDR3 runs 15 residues. Germline values: CDR1 MNHEY, CDR2 SMNVEV (reference sequence). The CDR3 bases are TGTGCCAGCAGTTTATTAGGACATAAGAACACTGAAGCTTTCTTT. Its translation: CASSLLGHKNTEAFF.

The chain is built from TRBV4-3 and TRBJ2-3; D is perhaps TRBD2 (5 bases). V was pared by 0 bases and J by 2 bases, with 18 bases between. The CDR3 loop spans 18 amino acids. Looked up from germline, CDR1 is LGHNA and CDR2 is YSLEER. DNA for the CDR3: TGCGCCAGCAGCCAAGACTCTATACTAGGAGCCCACACAGATACGCAGTATTTT. As protein: CASSQDSILGAHTDTQYF.

J is TRBJ1-6 and V is TRBV18, with 7 bases lining up with TRBD1. The trim removed 6 bases at V and 6 bases at J, leaving 8 bases unmatched. CDR1 is KGHSH, CDR2 LQKENI, per germline. CDR3 length equals 15 residues. The CDR3 DNA reads as TGTGCCAGCTCCCTTGGTGGGGACAGTAATTCACCCCTCCACTTT. This gives the protein CASSLGGDSNSPLHF.

This chain links TRBV30 with TRBJ2-2; D is unclear. Germline assignment: CDR1 GTSNPN and CDR2 SVGIG (reference sequence). CDR3 length: 13 residues. CDR3: CVFRRVNTGELFF. Here the CDR3 DNA reads TGTGTTTTTAGGCGAGTGAACACCGGGGAGCTGTTTTTT.

The V gene is TRBV30, the J gene TRBJ1-4, with D uncertain. This CDR3 is built from 14 residues. Germline CDR1 GTSNPN, CDR2 SVGIG (reference sequence). V dropped 2 bases and J dropped 5 bases, with 12 bases sitting between them. CDR3 sequence (DNA): TGTGCCTGGAGTCGGGCAGGCGTGAATGAAAAACTGTTTTTT. Protein sequence: CAWSRAGVNEKLFF.

The V gene is TRBV7-9, the J gene TRBJ2-3; TRBD2 might be the D (5 bases). The CDR3 runs to 15 residues. Germline loops: CDR1 SEHNR, CDR2 FQNEAQ (reference sequence). Trimming removed 1 base from V and 6 bases from J, with 14 bases in between. For the CDR3, the DNA is TGTGCCAGCAGCTTAGGGGAGAGCCTTATTGATACGCAGTATTTT. It translates to CASSLGESLIDTQYF. The full variable domain, completed using reference TRBV7-9 and TRBJ2-3, is DTGVSQNPRHKITKRGQNVTFRCDPISEHNRLYWYRQTLGQGPEFLTYFQNEAQLEKSRLLSDRFSAERPKGSFSTLEIQRTEQGDSAMYLCASSLGESLIDTQYFGPGTRLTVL.

The J gene is TRBJ2-7, the V gene TRBV27; D is possibly TRBD2 (7 bases). Deletions cut 6 bases from V and 5 bases from J, with 17 bases between. This CDR3 has 14 amino acids. Germline V gene sequence: CDR1 MNHEY, CDR2 SMNVEV (reference sequence). The CDR3 reads CASRKRGGYDEQYF. Written as DNA, the CDR3 is TGTGCCAGCAGAAAGAGGGGGGGCTACGACGAGCAGTACTTC.

J is TRBJ2-3 and V is TRBV6-5, with 9 bases aligning to TRBD2. The CDR3 loop spans 14 amino acids. Germline assignment: CDR1 MNHEY and CDR2 SVGAGI. V gave up 5 bases and J gave up 3 bases; unmatched junction bases: 3. The CDR3 nucleotides read TGTGCCAGCAGTCTGCGGGGGGGGACAGATACGCAGTATTTT. It specifies CASSLRGGTDTQYF.

The chain employs TRBV7-2 and TRBJ2-3, with D hard to call. V dropped 4 bases and J dropped 3 bases, with 11 bases sitting between them. The CDR3 loop spans 14 amino acids. The germline V gene encodes CDR1 SGHTA and CDR2 FQGNSA. The CDR3 here is CASSSRISTDTQYF. The CDR3 DNA reads TGTGCCAGCAGCTCCCGAATTAGTACAGATACGCAGTATTTT. The full variable domain, completed using reference TRBV7-2 and TRBJ2-3, is GAGVSQSPSNKVTEKGKDVELRCDPISGHTALYWYRQSLGQGLEFLIYFQGNSAPDKSGLPSDRFSAERTGGSVSTLTIQRTQQEDSAVYLCASSSRISTDTQYFGPGTRLTVL.

The chain carries TRBV12-3 or TRBV12-4 and TRBJ1-1; the match to TRBD1 covers 7 bases. This CDR3 contains 12 residues. J lost 7 bases, V lost 5 bases, and 4 bases had no gene match. CDR3 nucleotide sequence: TGTGCCAGCAGTATATACAGGGGTGAAGCTTTCTTT. It codes for CASSIYRGEAFF.

This chain uses TRBV19 with TRBJ1-5, with D uncertain. Per the germline V gene, CDR1 is LNHDA and CDR2 is SQIVND (reference sequence). This CDR3 region has 16 residues. The V gene lost 7 bases and the J gene lost 0 bases, with 16 bases spanning the gap. The CDR3 region has the DNA TGTGCCAGTACCCCGACCAGGCGAGATAGCAATCAGCCCCAGCATTTT. Translating gives CASTPTRRDSNQPQHF. Complete variable domain (other parts from reference TRBV19 and TRBJ1-5): DGGITQSPKYLFRKEGQNVTLSCEQNLNHDAMYWYRQDPGQGLRLIYYSQIVNDFQKGDIAEGYSVSREKKESFPLTVTSAQKNPTAFYLCASTPTRRDSNQPQHFGDGTRLSIL.

The table lists this clone with a count of one. The CDR3 bases are TGTGCCAGCGGAAGAGCGAACACCGGGGAGCTGTTTTTT. It is translated as CASGRANTGELFF. The rearrangement links TRBV7-3 to TRBJ2-2; D is undetermined. Trimming took off 8 bases at V and 0 bases at J, with 7 bases between the two ends. Germline assignment: CDR1 SGHTA and CDR2 FQGTGA. The CDR3 has 13 amino acids. Full variable domain (missing parts from reference TRBV7-3 and TRBJ2-2): GAGVSQTPSNKVTEKGKYVELRCDPISGHTALYWYRQSLGQGPEFLIYFQGTGAADDSGLPNDRFFAVRPEGSVSTLKIQRTERGDSAVYLCASGRANTGELFFGEGSRLTVL.

This clone was seen more than once but under ten times. The V gene is TRBV2, the J gene TRBJ1-6, with 7 bases lining up with TRBD1. The CDR3 runs to 14 residues. Germline trimming cut 6 bases from V and 7 bases from J; bases unmatched to any gene: 6. CDR1 is SNHLY, CDR2 FYNNEI, per germline. Here the CDR3 DNA reads TGTGCCAGCAGCGACGGGACAGTAAATTCACCCCTCCACTTT. Encoded protein: CASSDGTVNSPLHF.